This TCR beta chain was identified in a study of graft-versus-host responses after intestinal transplantation. Study-wide context: Recipients had multivisceral, liver-intestinal, or isolated intestinal transplants. Study results and limitations: GvH clones surfaced in recipient marrow, some emerging earlier in ileum or blood.

Measured with immunoSEQ multiplex PCR; TCRdb has only the in-frame clones, and not every one. The data hold over 60,000 clones, with just under 95% observed a single time. Germline-derived CDR1 and CDR2 are SQVTM and ANQGSEA. This CDR3 comprises 14 residues. Trimming removed 3 bases at V and 2 bases at J, with 8 bases between. Remarks on this clone: Its antigen is as yet unknown.

The chain couples TRBV29-1 to TRBJ2-6; a possible D gene is TRBD1 (5 bases). The source material was bone marrow, sampled approximately 700 days after intestinal transplantation. The receptor was derived from a human patient who received an intestinal transplant, so some T cells may come from the graft donor. This CDR3 reads CSVDEGAGANVLTF. As DNA, the CDR3 is TGCAGCGTTGATGAAGGGGCTGGGGCCAACGTCCTGACTTTC.